The rows below give T cell receptor beta chains drawn from one sample of a study of T cell responses to AZD1222 COVID-19 vaccine. Sequencing was performed with immunoSEQ multiplex PCR; in TCRdb, only in-frame clones are kept and a portion is missing. The data hold 130,000 to 150,000 clones, with approximately 78% observed a single time. Material: peripheral blood, obtained on day 0 of MenACWY control vaccination. The origin of the receptors is an adult in good health. Both conserved end residues are part of each CDR3. Each record gives: D gene, V gene, J gene, clone size, CDR3 DNA, CDR3 protein. A D gene is named only where the DNA matches it firmly. Some rows have no size entry. The others give once, few or many, or a class for an expanded clone.

>.|TRBV2|TRBJ1-5|.
TGTGCCAGCGGGGGAGGGGACAATCAGCCCCAGCATTTT
CASGGGDNQPQHF
>.|TRBV5-1|TRBJ2-4|.
TGCGCCAGCAGCCCACGGGACACCCTAGCCAAAAACATTCAGTACTTC
CASSPRDTLAKNIQYF
>.|TRBV28|TRBJ2-1|.
TGTGCCAGCAGTTTGTATACTGAGCAGTTCTTC
CASSLYTEQFF
>.|TRBV5-1|TRBJ2-5|once
TGCGCCAGCAGCTTGCAGGCGGAGGAGACCCAGTACTTC
CASSLQAEETQYF
>.|TRBV2|TRBJ1-1|few
TGTGCCAGCAGCCCCGGTGGTGGGAGAACTGAAGCTTTCTTT
CASSPGGGRTEAFF
>TRBD1|TRBV6-5|TRBJ2-7|.
TGTGCCAGCAGTTACGCCAGACAGGGGGCGCAGGGGCAGTACTTC
CASSYARQGAQGQYF
>.|TRBV5-8|TRBJ1-2|.
TGTGCCAGCAGCTTGGCCACCGGGGGCTATGGCTACACCTTC
CASSLATGGYGYTF
>.|TRBV19|TRBJ1-1|once
TGTGCCAGTAGTGGTACTCTGAGCACTGAAGCTTTCTTT
CASSGTLSTEAFF
>.|TRBV5-4|TRBJ2-5|.
TGTGCCAGCAGCTTGCCCGGGACATTCAGGCTGGAGACCCAGTACTTC
CASSLPGTFRLETQYF
>.|TRBV11-1|TRBJ1-1|.
TGTGCCAGCAGCTCAGCCCTGGGCACTGAAGCTTTCTTT
CASSSALGTEAFF
>.|TRBV5-4|TRBJ2-6|.
TGTGCCAGCAGCTTGGCGGGTGGGGGTAGGGCCAACGTCCTGACTTTC
CASSLAGGGRANVLTF
>TRBD2|TRBV3-1/TRBV3-2|TRBJ2-1|.
TGTGCCAGCAGCCGGGGACTAGTCGGGGGCAATGAGCAGTTCTTC
CASSRGLVGGNEQFF
>.|TRBV9|TRBJ2-2|.
TGTGCCAGCAGCGTAGAGGGTACAGGGAGTATAGCCGGGGAGCTGTTTTTT
CASSVEGTGSIAGELFF
>TRBD1|TRBV6-6|TRBJ1-2|few
TGTGCCACCCGACAGGGGGTATTCTATGGCTACACCTTC
CATRQGVFYGYTF
>.|TRBV6-4|TRBJ2-1|.
TGTGCCAGCAGTCAGGACCTGGGTAGGAATGAGCAGTTCTTC
CASSQDLGRNEQFF
>.|TRBV12-3/TRBV12-4|TRBJ2-5|.
TGTGCCAGCACCTGGGGGCAAATGGAGACCCAGTACTTC
CASTWGQMETQYF
>.|TRBV12-3/TRBV12-4|TRBJ1-3|.
TGTGCCATCGGGGGGGGCTCTGGAAACACCATATATTTT
CAIGGGSGNTIYF
>TRBD1|TRBV7-2|TRBJ2-6|.
TGTGCCAGCAGCTTAGTAGGGACAGGGGGCTCTGGGGCCAACGTCCTGACTTTC
CASSLVGTGGSGANVLTF
>.|TRBV5-1|TRBJ1-1|.
TGCGCCAGCAGCTTGGGGCAGGAGGGAACTGAAGCTTTCTTT
CASSLGQEGTEAFF
>TRBD1|TRBV28|TRBJ1-2|.
TGTGCCAGCAGTTTAAACGCAGGGGGCGCGGGAGGCTACACCTTC
CASSLNAGGAGGYTF
>.|TRBV6-1|TRBJ2-7|.
TGTGCCAGCAGTGAAGGGGGCGGCGAGCAGTACTTC
CASSEGGGEQYF
>.|TRBV10-3|TRBJ1-6|.
TGTGCCATCAGTGAGTCTAAGGGGAATTCACCCCTCCACTTT
CAISESKGNSPLHF
>.|TRBV6-5|TRBJ1-3|medium-sized
TGTGCCAGCAGTTACTCGAGTCCAGAGGGAAACACCATATATTTT
CASSYSSPEGNTIYF
>.|TRBV7-3|TRBJ1-1|.
TGTGCCAGCAGCCTTGACGGTTCGTGGGGTGAAGCTTTCTTT
CASSLDGSWGEAFF
>.|TRBV7-9|TRBJ1-6|.
TGTGCCAGCAGCTTCACCAGCGGGGTAGGGAATTCACCCCTCCACTTT
CASSFTSGVGNSPLHF
>TRBD1|TRBV4-1|TRBJ2-2|few
TGCGCCAGCAGCCAGTTCGTGGGACAGCGAACCGGGGAGCTGTTTTTT
CASSQFVGQRTGELFF
>.|TRBV28|TRBJ2-3|.
TGTGCCAGCACTTCCGGGACGGCGGGTTCTGATACGCAGTATTTT
CASTSGTAGSDTQYF
>TRBD1|TRBV24-1|TRBJ2-1|once
TGTGCCACCAGTGATTTAGACAGGGGGTACAATGAGCAGTTCTTC
CATSDLDRGYNEQFF